These 15 T cell receptor beta chains were sequenced from one sample in a study of T cells after yellow fever vaccination. In TCRdb, the 5' RACE reads were re-called with MiXCR into one record per CDR3 protein. The repertoire holds 60,000 to 95,000 distinct CDR3 sequences, with more than 5.5% as singletons. Sequencing was performed on CD8+ T cells sorted from PBMCs, taken more than 8 days after the first yellow fever vaccination. The receptors stem from a man aged 18 to 29 who received the YFV17D yellow fever vaccine.

The V gene is TRBV4-1, the J gene TRBJ1-3; D uncertain. The V end was cut by 1 base, the J end by 8 bases, with 15 bases between. Germline V gene lookup returns CDR1 MGHRA and CDR2 YSYEKL. The CDR3 runs to 15 residues. The CDR3 loop reads CASSQAVSIGDTIYF. The DNA for the CDR3 is TGCGCCAGCAGCCAAGCGGTTTCGATCGGTGACACCATATATTTT.

This clonotype was counted ten times or more. This chain uses TRBV6-2 or TRBV6-3 with TRBJ2-7; D is uncertain. The CDR3 totals 17 residues. Germline CDR1 reads MNHEY; CDR2 reads SVGEGT. V lost 6 bases, J lost 2 bases, and 23 bases lay in between. The CDR3 sequence is CASSYRHGGPPAYEQYV. CDR3 DNA sequence: TGTGCCAGCAGCTATCGTCATGGTGGCCCGCCGGCCTACGAGCAGTACGTC.

The V gene is TRBV19, the J gene TRBJ2-1, with D perhaps matching TRBD2 (7 bases). V dropped 3 bases and J dropped 0 bases, with 15 bases sitting between them. Per germline, CDR1 LNHDA and CDR2 SQIVND (reference sequence). The CDR3 covers 17 residues. CDR3: CASSIPGAGASYNEQFF. The CDR3, as DNA: TGTGCCAGTAGTATCCCCGGCGCGGGGGCCTCCTACAATGAGCAGTTCTTC.

This clonotype has ten or more counts. The CDR3 sequence is CASSWVAGDSYEQYF. As DNA, the CDR3 is TGTGCCAGCAGTTGGGTAGCGGGGGACTCCTACGAGCAGTACTTC. The V call is TRBV6-2 or TRBV6-3, the J call TRBJ2-7; TRBD2 aligns across 9 bases. J was trimmed by 0 bases and V by 4 bases; bases with no gene match: 4. Germline V gives CDR1 MNHEY, CDR2 SVGEGT. The CDR3 consists of 15 residues.

Ten or more counts support this clonotype. The chain recombines TRBV15 with TRBJ1-5, with no clear D. The germline V gene has CDR1 LNHNV and CDR2 YYDKDF (reference sequence). The CDR3 totals 15 residues. The V and J ends lost 6 bases and 3 bases respectively, with 15 bases between them. CDR3 coding DNA: TGTGCCACCAGAGGCGGTCAACAGCACAATCAGCCCCAGCATTTT. Encoded protein: CATRGGQQHNQPQHF.

This clonotype has more than one count but fewer than ten. The gene calls are TRBV7-3 and TRBJ2-1; 12 bases align to TRBD2. CDR3 size: 16 residues. V shed 2 bases and J 6 bases; nucleotides not matched to a gene: 5. From germline, CDR1 is SGHTA and CDR2 FQGTGA. Written as DNA, the CDR3 is TGTGCCAGCAGCTTACTGTCTAGCGGGGGGGGCAATGAGCAGTTCTTC. It encodes CASSLLSSGGGNEQFF.

This clonotype has only a few counts. The chain recombines TRBV19 with TRBJ2-3; D is possibly TRBD2 (7 bases). Germline CDR1 reads LNHDA; CDR2 reads SQIVND (reference sequence). The CDR3 covers 14 residues. V was clipped by 7 bases and J by 0 bases, with 11 bases between them. This chain's CDR3 is CASNRGASTDTQYF. CDR3 DNA: TGTGCCAGTAATCGGGGGGCCAGCACAGATACGCAGTATTTT.

The chain links TRBV14 to TRBJ2-7; D is unresolved. The CDR3 is 12 amino acids. Trimming removed 1 base at V and 5 bases at J, with 6 bases between. Per the germline V gene, CDR1 is SGHDN and CDR2 is FVKESK. The CDR3 loop is CASSQVFDEQYF. The CDR3 nucleotides are TGTGCCAGCAGCCAAGTTTTCGACGAGCAGTACTTC.

This clonotype was seen ten or more times. The chain employs TRBV11-2 and TRBJ2-1, with TRBD2 identical over 12 bases. The ends lost 1 base at V and 8 bases at J; junction bases unmatched: 6. The CDR3 runs to 16 residues. Germline CDR1 and CDR2: SGHAT and FQNNGV. DNA of the CDR3: TGTGCCAGCAGCTTAGGGACTAGCGGGGTTATATATGAGCAGTTCTTC. This encodes CASSLGTSGVIYEQFF.

This clonotype occurred many times. The chain is built from TRBV11-2 and TRBJ2-5; TRBD2 aligns across 9 bases. Germline values: CDR1 SGHAT, CDR2 FQNNGV. With V trimmed by 2 bases and J by 1 base, 11 bases remained unmatched. The CDR3 extends over 18 amino acids. The CDR3 DNA reads as TGTGCCAGCAGCTTAATTAGCGGGGGAGCCCAAATCCAAGAGACCCAGTACTTC. This codes for CASSLISGGAQIQETQYF.

This clonotype turned up a few times. The CDR3 sequence: CASSSRNSGQGLRDTQYF. The DNA for the CDR3 is TGCGCCAGCAGCTCGCGGAATAGTGGACAGGGGCTTCGGGATACGCAGTATTTT. The V and J genes are TRBV5-1 and TRBJ2-3; 9 nucleotides line up with TRBD1. CDR1 is SGHRS and CDR2 is YFSETQ in the germline V gene. This CDR3 contains 18 residues. V shed 3 bases, J shed 6 bases, and the junction held 17 bases outside the gene matches.

This clonotype has a handful of counts. CDR3 amino acids: CASSFPQGSSYNEQFF. In nucleotides, the CDR3 is TGCGCCAGCAGCTTCCCCCAGGGGAGCTCCTACAATGAGCAGTTCTTC. The chain uses TRBV5-1 and TRBJ2-1, with TRBD1 as a possible D gene (6 bases). The CDR3 runs 16 residues. CDR1 and CDR2 from the germline V gene are SGHRS and YFSETQ. Between the trimmed V and J ends, which lost 2 bases and 0 bases, there was a span of 12 bases.

This clonotype was seen a few times. The V and J genes are TRBV4-1 and TRBJ1-1, with a tentative D call TRBD1 (5 bases). Trimming shortened V by 4 bases and J by 0 bases, and 18 bases separated the two germline ends. CDR1 is MGHRA and CDR2 is YSYEKL in the germline V gene. The CDR3 totals 17 residues. CDR3 region: CASSPNSAGRMNTEAFF. The CDR3 DNA reads as TGCGCCAGCAGCCCAAACTCCGCGGGACGGATGAACACTGAAGCTTTCTTT.

This clonotype has a count of ten or more. The chain is built from TRBV6-2 or TRBV6-3 and TRBJ2-2; unclear D gene. The CDR3 contains 13 residues. From germline, CDR1 is MNHEY and CDR2 SVGEGT. V was shortened by 4 bases and J by 2 bases, with 5 bases between the two germline ends. The chain's CDR3 is CASSWYNTGELFF. CDR3 in DNA: TGTGCCAGCAGTTGGTACAACACCGGGGAGCTGTTTTTT.

This clonotype was seen at least ten times. As DNA, the CDR3 is TGTGCCAGCAGTTCTGCGGGGGGGCGCACAGATACGCAGTATTTT. Translating it yields CASSSAGGRTDTQYF. The J gene is TRBJ2-3, the V gene TRBV6-5; 9 bases match TRBD2. CDR1 is MNHEY, CDR2 SVGAGI, per germline. CDR3 length: 15 residues. V gave up 4 bases and J gave up 1 base; unmatched junction bases: 3.